A selection of T cell receptor beta chains follows, all from one sample in a study of cytomegalovirus exposure and HLA in healthy donors. Assay used: immunoSEQ multiplex PCR; TCRdb lists only in-frame clones, some missing. The sample holds approximately 210,000 clones; about three quarters are singletons and the top ten take 0.95% to 1.4%. The sequencing input was PBMCs. The receptors derive from a woman in her 40s in good health and CMV-seronegative. Each CDR3 is given with its conserved first and last residue. The D gene is left open where the match is weak. Only some rows state a clone size, as once, few, many or a class for expanded clones.

j_gene: TRBJ1-5
d_gene: NA
abundance: NA
v_gene: TRBV2
CDR3aa: CASSPEGLIQHF
CDR3nt: TGTGCCAGCAGCCCCGAGGGTTTGATCCAGCATTTT

j_gene: TRBJ2-5
d_gene: TRBD2
abundance: NA
v_gene: TRBV7-2
CDR3aa: CASSLGLAGVKGETQYF
CDR3nt: TGTGCCAGCAGCCTCGGACTAGCGGGAGTGAAGGGAGAGACCCAGTACTTC

j_gene: TRBJ2-1
d_gene: TRBD2
abundance: NA
v_gene: TRBV5-4
CDR3aa: CASSSGTSEGYNEQFF
CDR3nt: TGTGCCAGCAGCTCCGGGACTAGCGAGGGGTACAATGAGCAGTTCTTC

j_gene: TRBJ1-5
d_gene: NA
abundance: few
v_gene: TRBV28
CDR3aa: CASSTSNQPQHF
CDR3nt: TGTGCCAGCAGTACAAGCAATCAGCCCCAGCATTTT

j_gene: TRBJ1-1
d_gene: NA
abundance: NA
v_gene: TRBV6-1
CDR3aa: CASSPDSFEAFF
CDR3nt: TGTGCCAGCAGCCCCGACTCGTTTGAAGCTTTCTTT

j_gene: TRBJ2-3
d_gene: TRBD2
abundance: once
v_gene: TRBV12-5
CDR3aa: CASGLEPGLAQYF
CDR3nt: TGTGCTAGTGGTTTGGAACCGGGACTAGCGCAGTATTTT

j_gene: TRBJ1-2
d_gene: NA
abundance: NA
v_gene: TRBV5-6
CDR3aa: CASSPSQGGLYSGYTF
CDR3nt: TGTGCCAGCAGCCCCTCTCAGGGAGGCTTGTACTCTGGCTACACCTTC

j_gene: TRBJ2-1
d_gene: TRBD2
abundance: NA
v_gene: TRBV12-5
CDR3aa: CASGPTRGGRAGNEQFF
CDR3nt: TGTGCTAGTGGTCCCACTCGGGGCGGGAGGGCCGGGAATGAGCAGTTCTTC

j_gene: TRBJ1-2
d_gene: NA
abundance: NA
v_gene: TRBV30
CDR3aa: CAHTGANYGYTF
CDR3nt: TGTGCCCACACCGGGGCTAACTATGGCTACACCTTC

j_gene: TRBJ1-4
d_gene: NA
abundance: NA
v_gene: TRBV27
CDR3aa: CASSLSRGSHEKLFF
CDR3nt: TGTGCCAGCAGTTTATCGAGGGGGAGTCATGAAAAACTGTTTTTT

j_gene: TRBJ1-1
d_gene: NA
abundance: NA
v_gene: TRBV9
CDR3aa: CASSVTANTEAFF
CDR3nt: TGTGCCAGCAGCGTAACAGCCAACACTGAAGCTTTCTTT

j_gene: TRBJ1-2
d_gene: TRBD1
abundance: few
v_gene: TRBV19
CDR3aa: CATNDRVYGYTF
CDR3nt: TGTGCCACCAACGACAGGGTCTATGGCTACACCTTC

j_gene: TRBJ1-2
d_gene: TRBD1
abundance: NA
v_gene: TRBV25-1
CDR3aa: CASSELRAGGNYGYTF
CDR3nt: TGTGCCAGCAGTGAATTGAGGGCAGGGGGTAACTATGGCTACACCTTC

j_gene: TRBJ2-1
d_gene: NA
abundance: NA
v_gene: TRBV30
CDR3aa: CAWSVRGIGRQRGEQFF
CDR3nt: TGTGCCTGGAGTGTACGGGGGATAGGCAGACAGAGGGGTGAGCAGTTCTTC

j_gene: TRBJ2-5
d_gene: TRBD2
abundance: NA
v_gene: TRBV6-5
CDR3aa: CASSYSTSAYETQYF
CDR3nt: TGTGCCAGCAGTTACTCGACTAGCGCATACGAGACCCAGTACTTC

j_gene: TRBJ2-7
d_gene: TRBD1
abundance: NA
v_gene: TRBV29-1
CDR3aa: CSGGQGAQEQYF
CDR3nt: TGCAGCGGCGGACAGGGGGCGCAAGAGCAGTACTTC

j_gene: TRBJ2-1
d_gene: NA
abundance: NA
v_gene: TRBV5-1
CDR3aa: CASSASVSSYNEQFF
CDR3nt: TGCGCCAGCAGCGCTAGCGTGAGCTCCTACAATGAGCAGTTCTTC

j_gene: TRBJ1-1
d_gene: TRBD1
abundance: NA
v_gene: TRBV7-2
CDR3aa: CASSWTGTEAFF
CDR3nt: TGTGCCAGCAGCTGGACAGGCACTGAAGCTTTCTTT

j_gene: TRBJ2-2
d_gene: TRBD1
abundance: few
v_gene: TRBV27
CDR3aa: CASRKGQLNTGELFF
CDR3nt: TGTGCCAGCAGGAAGGGACAGCTAAACACCGGGGAGCTGTTTTTT

j_gene: TRBJ2-7
d_gene: NA
abundance: once
v_gene: TRBV7-3
CDR3aa: CASSLSAQSYEQYF
CDR3nt: TGTGCCAGCAGCTTATCTGCCCAGTCCTACGAGCAGTACTTC

j_gene: TRBJ1-2
d_gene: TRBD1
abundance: NA
v_gene: TRBV5-1
CDR3aa: CASSLGDSYGYTF
CDR3nt: TGCGCCAGCAGCTTGGGGGACAGCTATGGCTACACCTTC

j_gene: TRBJ2-1
d_gene: NA
abundance: NA
v_gene: TRBV7-2
CDR3aa: CASSLGGNSYNEQFF
CDR3nt: TGTGCCAGCAGCTTAGGCGGGAACTCCTACAATGAGCAGTTCTTC

j_gene: TRBJ1-1
d_gene: NA
abundance: NA
v_gene: TRBV7-9
CDR3aa: CASSFLQGRTEAFF
CDR3nt: TGTGCCAGCAGCTTCCTACAGGGTCGAACTGAAGCTTTCTTT

j_gene: TRBJ2-7
d_gene: TRBD1
abundance: NA
v_gene: TRBV13
CDR3aa: CASRDGTGGNEQYF
CDR3nt: TGTGCCAGCAGGGACGGGACAGGGGGCAACGAGCAGTACTTC

j_gene: TRBJ2-1
d_gene: TRBD2
abundance: NA
v_gene: TRBV19
CDR3aa: CASSKASGRGEQFF
CDR3nt: TGTGCCAGTAGTAAGGCTAGCGGGAGAGGTGAGCAGTTCTTC

j_gene: TRBJ1-5
d_gene: NA
abundance: NA
v_gene: TRBV21-1
CDR3aa: CASSKKGGGVVQPQHF
CDR3nt: TGTGCCAGCAGCAAAAAGGGGGGGGGAGTTGTTCAGCCCCAGCATTTT

j_gene: TRBJ1-3
d_gene: NA
abundance: NA
v_gene: TRBV7-9
CDR3aa: CSSSLATGLPAGNTIYF
CDR3nt: TGTTCCAGCAGCTTAGCAACCGGACTGCCGGCTGGAAACACCATATATTTT

j_gene: TRBJ2-5
d_gene: TRBD2
abundance: NA
v_gene: TRBV5-1
CDR3aa: CASSPGLAGQETQYF
CDR3nt: TGCGCCAGCAGCCCGGGACTAGCGGGCCAAGAGACCCAGTACTTC

j_gene: TRBJ2-3
d_gene: TRBD2
abundance: NA
v_gene: TRBV5-1
CDR3aa: CASSLERGGGSTDTQYF
CDR3nt: TGCGCCAGCAGCTTGGAAAGGGGCGGGGGAAGCACAGATACGCAGTATTTT

j_gene: TRBJ1-2
d_gene: TRBD1
abundance: NA
v_gene: TRBV10-3
CDR3aa: CAISPGTDYGYTF
CDR3nt: TGTGCCATCAGTCCCGGGACAGACTATGGCTACACCTTC

j_gene: TRBJ1-2
d_gene: TRBD1
abundance: few
v_gene: TRBV7-9
CDR3aa: CASSPTGEVKGYTF
CDR3nt: TGTGCCAGCAGCCCAACAGGGGAGGTAAAAGGCTACACCTTC

j_gene: TRBJ1-1
d_gene: NA
abundance: NA
v_gene: TRBV4-1
CDR3aa: CASSQGAGLNTEAFF
CDR3nt: TGCGCCAGCAGCCAAGGGGCCGGATTGAACACTGAAGCTTTCTTT

j_gene: TRBJ2-3
d_gene: TRBD2
abundance: NA
v_gene: TRBV19
CDR3aa: CASSDPWGFGGSRTDTQYF
CDR3nt: TGTGCCAGTAGCGACCCTTGGGGGTTCGGGGGGAGTCGGACAGATACGCAGTATTTT

j_gene: TRBJ1-5
d_gene: NA
abundance: NA
v_gene: TRBV4-1
CDR3aa: CASSPGVNNQPQHF
CDR3nt: TGCGCCAGCAGCCCGGGGGTTAACAATCAGCCCCAGCATTTT

j_gene: TRBJ2-1
d_gene: NA
abundance: few
v_gene: TRBV28
CDR3aa: CASRGGAEHLQHNEQFF
CDR3nt: TGTGCCAGCAGGGGGGGGGCGGAGCATCTCCAACACAATGAGCAGTTCTTC

j_gene: TRBJ2-7
d_gene: TRBD1
abundance: NA
v_gene: TRBV5-1
CDR3aa: CASSWTPGQGPDEQYF
CDR3nt: TGCGCCAGCAGCTGGACCCCGGGACAGGGTCCGGACGAGCAGTACTTC

j_gene: TRBJ1-1
d_gene: NA
abundance: NA
v_gene: TRBV18
CDR3aa: CASSPIGGSQLGNTEAFF
CDR3nt: TGTGCCAGCTCACCTATCGGTGGGAGCCAACTGGGGAACACTGAAGCTTTCTTT

j_gene: TRBJ1-4
d_gene: NA
abundance: NA
v_gene: TRBV30
CDR3aa: CAWSPNGATNEKLFF
CDR3nt: TGTGCCTGGAGCCCCAACGGTGCAACTAATGAAAAACTGTTTTTT

j_gene: TRBJ2-1
d_gene: TRBD2
abundance: NA
v_gene: TRBV7-2
CDR3aa: CASSLGASGRTNEQFF
CDR3nt: TGTGCCAGCAGCTTAGGTGCTAGCGGGAGAACCAATGAGCAGTTCTTC

j_gene: TRBJ2-1
d_gene: NA
abundance: NA
v_gene: TRBV11-3
CDR3aa: CASSLYRTTGLKQFF
CDR3nt: TGTGCCAGCAGCTTATATAGGACTACGGGGCTGAAGCAGTTCTTC

j_gene: TRBJ2-1
d_gene: NA
abundance: NA
v_gene: TRBV5-6
CDR3aa: CASSSVYYNEQFF
CDR3nt: TGTGCCAGCAGCTCCGTATACTACAATGAGCAGTTCTTC

j_gene: TRBJ2-2
d_gene: NA
abundance: NA
v_gene: TRBV7-3
CDR3aa: CASSLRTLNTGELFF
CDR3nt: TGTGCCAGCAGCCTAAGGACACTTAACACCGGGGAGCTGTTTTTT

j_gene: TRBJ1-1
d_gene: TRBD1
abundance: NA
v_gene: TRBV7-9
CDR3aa: CASSRGQMNTEAFF
CDR3nt: TGTGCCAGCAGCCGGGGACAGATGAACACTGAAGCTTTCTTT

j_gene: TRBJ2-5
d_gene: TRBD2
abundance: NA
v_gene: TRBV4-3
CDR3aa: CASSQRGGGRETQYF
CDR3nt: TGCGCCAGCAGCCAAAGGGGCGGGGGGAGAGAGACCCAGTACTTC

j_gene: TRBJ1-2
d_gene: NA
abundance: once
v_gene: TRBV4-1
CDR3aa: CASSQEEYRGDGYTF
CDR3nt: TGCGCCAGCAGCCAAGAGGAATACCGGGGAGATGGCTACACCTTC

j_gene: TRBJ1-4
d_gene: NA
abundance: NA
v_gene: TRBV18
CDR3aa: CASLPGQGLSEKLFF
CDR3nt: TGTGCCAGCTTACCAGGGCAGGGATTAAGCGAAAAACTGTTTTTT

j_gene: TRBJ2-1
d_gene: TRBD2
abundance: NA
v_gene: TRBV5-6
CDR3aa: CASSLAGTSPYNEQFF
CDR3nt: TGTGCCAGCAGCTTGGCCGGGACTAGCCCATACAATGAGCAGTTCTTC

j_gene: TRBJ2-2
d_gene: NA
abundance: NA
v_gene: TRBV9
CDR3aa: CASSFAVAINTGELFF
CDR3nt: TGTGCCAGCAGCTTCGCCGTAGCTATTAACACCGGGGAGCTGTTTTTT

j_gene: TRBJ2-3
d_gene: NA
abundance: NA
v_gene: TRBV6-1
CDR3aa: CASSLIEDTDTQYF
CDR3nt: TGTGCCAGCAGCCTTATCGAGGACACAGATACGCAGTATTTT

j_gene: TRBJ1-2
d_gene: TRBD1
abundance: NA
v_gene: TRBV11-2
CDR3aa: CASSSLGQGNYGYTF
CDR3nt: TGTGCCAGCAGCTCCCTGGGACAGGGTAACTATGGCTACACCTTC

j_gene: TRBJ1-4
d_gene: NA
abundance: NA
v_gene: TRBV30
CDR3aa: CAWSRRGGNEKLFF
CDR3nt: TGTGCCTGGAGCAGGAGAGGAGGGAATGAAAAACTGTTTTTT

j_gene: TRBJ2-5
d_gene: NA
abundance: NA
v_gene: TRBV6-1
CDR3aa: CASRLGGLRETQYF
CDR3nt: TGTGCCAGCAGATTGGGGGGGCTGCGGGAGACCCAGTACTTC

j_gene: TRBJ1-1
d_gene: TRBD1
abundance: NA
v_gene: TRBV19
CDR3aa: CASSIDRVYTEAFF
CDR3nt: TGTGCCAGTAGTATTGACAGGGTATACACTGAAGCTTTCTTT

j_gene: TRBJ2-1
d_gene: TRBD2
abundance: NA
v_gene: TRBV7-9
CDR3aa: CASSLEWGLAGGNEQFF
CDR3nt: TGTGCCAGCAGCTTAGAATGGGGACTAGCGGGAGGGAATGAGCAGTTCTTC

j_gene: TRBJ2-1
d_gene: NA
abundance: NA
v_gene: TRBV19
CDR3aa: CASSLRDLRGNEQFF
CDR3nt: TGTGCCAGTAGTCTCCGGGACTTGCGGGGCAATGAGCAGTTCTTC

j_gene: TRBJ2-1
d_gene: TRBD2
abundance: NA
v_gene: TRBV7-2
CDR3aa: CASSPYVLAGGLFF
CDR3nt: TGTGCCAGCAGCCCGTACGTACTAGCGGGAGGCCTCTTCTTC

j_gene: TRBJ2-2
d_gene: TRBD2
abundance: NA
v_gene: TRBV7-2
CDR3aa: CASSLVAGGPTGELFF
CDR3nt: TGTGCCAGCAGCTTAGTAGCGGGAGGGCCAACCGGGGAGCTGTTTTTT

j_gene: TRBJ1-2
d_gene: NA
abundance: once
v_gene: TRBV9
CDR3aa: CASSDGSSRDYGYTF
CDR3nt: TGTGCCAGCAGCGACGGGTCGAGTAGAGACTATGGCTACACCTTC

j_gene: TRBJ2-2
d_gene: NA
abundance: once
v_gene: TRBV5-1
CDR3aa: CASSFKGANTGELFF
CDR3nt: TGCGCCAGCAGCTTTAAGGGGGCGAACACCGGGGAGCTGTTTTTT